This passage covers 21 T cell receptor beta chains from one sample sequenced in a study of monozygotic twins with inflammatory bowel disease. TCRdb re-called the 5' RACE reads and gives one entry per CDR3 protein, without DNA. The record lists about 41,000 distinct CDR3 sequences, of which the ten most abundant hold 5.3%. Sequenced: blood. These receptors were taken from a human donor with ulcerative colitis or Crohn's disease, or a healthy co-twin of an affected twin (not recorded which).

The CDR3 reads CASSFMEVGARGEQYF. V and J are TRBV7-9 and TRBJ2-7; the D call of TRBD2 rests on TCRdb alone, since no DNA is present to check it. The CDR3 is 16 residues long. Germline assignment: CDR1 SEHNR and CDR2 FQNEAQ (reference sequence).

The chain recombines TRBV12-3 or TRBV12-4 with TRBJ1-1. CDR3 length: 13 residues. CDR3 residues: CASSLHQNTEAFF.

The chain links TRBV18 to TRBJ2-1; TCRdb names TRBD1, which stays unverified in the absence of DNA. The CDR3 consists of 12 residues. The V gene's germline CDR1 is KGHSH and CDR2 LQKENI. The CDR3 reads CASLGQYNEQFF.

The chain links TRBV5-6 to TRBJ2-7. The germline gives CDR1 SGHDT, CDR2 YYEEEE. The CDR3 length is 13 residues. CDR3 in amino acids: CASSLNYLYEQYF. The full variable domain, rest sourced from reference TRBV5-6 and TRBJ2-7, is DAGVTQSPTHLIKTRGQQVTLRCSPKSGHDTVSWYQQALGQGPQFIFQYYEEEERQRGNFPDRFSGHQFPNYSSELNVNALLLGDSALYLCASSLNYLYEQYFGPGTRLTVT.

The chain employs TRBV9 and TRBJ1-5. CDR3 length equals 15 residues. The germline V gene encodes CDR1 SGDLS and CDR2 YYNGEE. The CDR3 reads CASSVGGSENQPQHF. Full variable domain (rest looked up from reference TRBV9 and TRBJ1-5): DSGVTQTPKHLITATGQRVTLRCSPRSGDLSVYWYQQSLDQGLQFLIQYYNGEERAKGNILERFSAQQFPDLHSELNLSSLELGDSALYFCASSVGGSENQPQHFGDGTRLSIL.

CDR3 loop: CASSDRARGYTF. The J gene is TRBJ1-2, the V gene TRBV6-2 or TRBV6-3. This CDR3 is built from 12 residues. From germline, CDR1 is MNHEY and CDR2 SVGEGT.

The chain has TRBV6-1 and TRBJ2-7. The CDR3 is made up of 15 amino acids. Germline values: CDR1 MNHNS, CDR2 SASEGT. CDR3 in amino acids: CASLVAGSPSYEQYF.

The chain combines TRBV6-6 with TRBJ1-1. Germline V gene sequence: CDR1 MNHNY, CDR2 SVGAGI (reference sequence). The CDR3 is 14 residues long. The CDR3 region is CASSYLRGTTEAFF.

The CDR3 loop reads CASSFRLENQETQYF. V is TRBV7-9 and J is TRBJ2-5. The CDR3 runs to 15 residues. Per germline, CDR1 SEHNR and CDR2 FQNEAQ (reference sequence).

The chain has TRBV27 and TRBJ2-7; lacking DNA, the TRBD2 call made by TCRdb goes unchecked. The V gene's germline CDR1 is MNHEY and CDR2 SMNVEV (reference sequence). This CDR3 is built from 14 residues. CDR3 amino acids: CASSLGRAPYEQYF.

The rearrangement joins TRBV7-8 to TRBJ2-3; TCRdb's D call, TRBD1, is unchecked because there is no DNA. Germline V CDR1 and CDR2: SGHVS, FQNEAQ. The CDR3 length is 17 residues. This CDR3 is CASSLQLSDTSTDTQYF.

The chain is built from TRBV4-3 and TRBJ2-7; the D call of TRBD1 rests on TCRdb alone, since no DNA is present to check it. CDR3 size: 17 residues. The germline CDR1 and CDR2 sequences are LGHNA and YSLEER. CDR3 in amino acids: CASSQDLGGGTVYEQYF.

The rearrangement uses TRBV4-3 and TRBJ1-4. Germline CDR1 LGHNA, CDR2 YSLEER. The CDR3 extends over 16 amino acids. The CDR3 sequence is CASSQDIITGYEKLFF.

The chain joins TRBV20-1 to TRBJ1-5; TCRdb designates TRBD1, a call that cannot be tested without DNA. CDR1 is DFQATT, CDR2 SNEGSKA, per germline (reference sequence). This CDR3 is 14 amino acids long. The CDR3 spells CSARPGQFNQPQHF.

The chain links TRBV20-1 to TRBJ2-1. The CDR3 contains 14 residues. Germline loops: CDR1 DFQATT, CDR2 SNEGSKA (reference sequence). The chain's CDR3 is CSARFVGPYNEQFF.

The V call is TRBV4-1, the J call TRBJ1-5; TCRdb outputs TRBD1, but without DNA this stays unchecked. The CDR3 loop spans 14 amino acids. The germline V gene has CDR1 MGHRA and CDR2 YSYEKL. Here the CDR3 reads CASSQGGRDQPQHF.

This chain uses TRBV15 with TRBJ2-1; no DNA is available, so the TRBD2 call from TCRdb remains unchecked. This CDR3 is 16 amino acids long. Germline V gene sequence: CDR1 LNHNV, CDR2 YYDKDF (reference sequence). CDR3: CATSRVRGLSGNEQFF.

The V and J genes are TRBV20-1 and TRBJ2-1; checking the TCRdb D call of TRBD1 is not possible without DNA. The CDR3 loop spans 14 amino acids. The V gene's germline CDR1 is DFQATT and CDR2 SNEGSKA (reference sequence). CDR3 protein: CSARDHGGHPEQFF.

The chain uses TRBV20-1 and TRBJ2-5. In germline, CDR1 is DFQATT, CDR2 SNEGSKA (reference sequence). The CDR3 sequence is 13 residues long. CDR3 amino acids: CSARDLYRETQYF.

J is TRBJ2-1 and V is TRBV19; TCRdb outputs TRBD2, but without DNA this stays unchecked. Germline lookup yields CDR1 LNHDA and CDR2 SQIVND (reference sequence). The CDR3 length is 18 residues. The CDR3 spells CASSIGLAGANAYNEQFF.

This chain connects TRBV19 to TRBJ2-3; TCRdb proposes TRBD2, but this gene call is untestable without DNA. In germline, CDR1 is LNHDA, CDR2 SQIVND (reference sequence). The CDR3 is 14 residues long. The CDR3 here is CASSPQRNTDTQYF.